The clone carrying this TCR beta chain was seen repeatedly, ten times or more. Its antigen remains unidentified. The sample originates from a study of metastatic and nonmetastatic thyroid tumors. Looking at the study overall: Thyroid patients, malignant and benign, had repertoires compared across blood and tumor or nodule tissue. Study observations and caveats: Reported TCR beta diversity, measured in blood and tumor, was significantly higher for malignant thyroid tumors than for benign nodules.

Methods used by the authors: Using the CDR3 differences seen across clinicopathological groups, the authors built a distant-metastasis classifier for papillary thyroid cancer, which was meant to discriminate distant-metastatic patients. TCRdb redid the clone calls on the PCR reads using MiXCR. The V and J calls come from TCRdb's annotation, not from the publication. The repertoire holds roughly 20,000 clones, with about a quarter as singletons. None of the patients had undergone any treatment ahead of thyroid surgery. The CDR3 is made up of 17 amino acids. V was shortened by 0 bases and J by 1 base, with 13 bases between the two germline ends. Germline CDR1 is LNHNV and CDR2 is YYDKDF (reference sequence).

The TCR sequence derives from a female donor with papillary thyroid cancer or a benign thyroid nodule (not recorded which). Some clones in this sample may be carry-over from other donors' samples. V gene TRBV15 combines with J gene TRBJ2-4; no firm D call. The sequencing sample was made of blood. CDR3 sequence: CATSREGRGGAKNIQYF. CDR3 nucleotides: TGTGCCACCAGCAGAGAGGGTCGCGGTGGGGCCAAAAACATTCAGTACTTC.